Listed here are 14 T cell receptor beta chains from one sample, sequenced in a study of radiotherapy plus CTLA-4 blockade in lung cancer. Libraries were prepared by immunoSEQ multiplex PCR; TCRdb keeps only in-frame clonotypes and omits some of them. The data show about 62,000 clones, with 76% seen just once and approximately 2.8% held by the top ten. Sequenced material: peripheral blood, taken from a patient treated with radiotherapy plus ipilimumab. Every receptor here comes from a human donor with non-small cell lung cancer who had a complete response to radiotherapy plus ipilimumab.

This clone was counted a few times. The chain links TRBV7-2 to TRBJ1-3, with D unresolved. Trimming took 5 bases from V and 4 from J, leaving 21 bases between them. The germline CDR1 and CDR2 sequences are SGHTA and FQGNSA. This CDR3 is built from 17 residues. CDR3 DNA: TGTGCCAGCAGCCCTGCCCTTGCAGGCGGGGTGGGAAACACCATATATTTT. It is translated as CASSPALAGGVGNTIYF.

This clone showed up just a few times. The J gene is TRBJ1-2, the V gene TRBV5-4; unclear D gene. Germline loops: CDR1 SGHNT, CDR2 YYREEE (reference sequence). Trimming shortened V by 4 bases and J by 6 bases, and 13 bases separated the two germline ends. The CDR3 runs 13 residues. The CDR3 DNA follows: TGTGCCAGCAGCAGAAGATTTGCGGATGGCTACACCTTC. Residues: CASSRRFADGYTF. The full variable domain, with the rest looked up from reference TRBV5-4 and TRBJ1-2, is ETGVTQSPTHLIKTRGQQVTLRCSSQSGHNTVSWYQQALGQGPQFIFQYYREEENGRGNFPPRFSGLQFPNYSSELNVNALELDDSALYLCASSRRFADGYTFGSGTRLTVV.

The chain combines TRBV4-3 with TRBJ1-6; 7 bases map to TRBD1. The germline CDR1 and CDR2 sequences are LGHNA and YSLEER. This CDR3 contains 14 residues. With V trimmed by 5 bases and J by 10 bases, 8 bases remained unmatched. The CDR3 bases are TGCGCCAGCAGCGGCGGGACAGCATTCTCACCCCTCCACTTT. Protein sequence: CASSGGTAFSPLHF.

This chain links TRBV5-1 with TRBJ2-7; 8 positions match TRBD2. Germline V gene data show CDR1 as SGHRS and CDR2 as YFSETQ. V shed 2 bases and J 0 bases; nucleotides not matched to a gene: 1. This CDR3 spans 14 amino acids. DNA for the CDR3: TGCGCCAGCAGCTTCAGCGGGAGCTCCTACGAGCAGTACTTC. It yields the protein CASSFSGSSYEQYF. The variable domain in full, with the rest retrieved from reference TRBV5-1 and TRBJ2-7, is KAGVTQTPRYLIKTRGQQVTLSCSPISGHRSVSWYQQTPGQGLQFLFEYFSETQRNKGNFPGRFSGRQFSNSRSEMNVSTLELGDSALYLCASSFSGSSYEQYFGPGTRLTVT.

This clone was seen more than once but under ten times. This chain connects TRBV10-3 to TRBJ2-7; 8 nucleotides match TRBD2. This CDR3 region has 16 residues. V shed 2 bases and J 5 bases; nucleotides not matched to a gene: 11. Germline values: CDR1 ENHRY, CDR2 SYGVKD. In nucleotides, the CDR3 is TGTGCCATCAGTGAGCCTACTAGCGGCGAGCAGGACGAGCAGTACTTC. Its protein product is CAISEPTSGEQDEQYF.

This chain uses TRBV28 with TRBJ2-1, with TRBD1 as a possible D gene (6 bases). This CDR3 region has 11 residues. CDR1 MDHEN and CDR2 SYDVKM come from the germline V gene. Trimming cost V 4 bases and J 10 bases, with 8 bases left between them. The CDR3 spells CASSSDREQFF. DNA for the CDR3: TGTGCCAGCAGTTCGGACAGAGAGCAGTTCTTC.

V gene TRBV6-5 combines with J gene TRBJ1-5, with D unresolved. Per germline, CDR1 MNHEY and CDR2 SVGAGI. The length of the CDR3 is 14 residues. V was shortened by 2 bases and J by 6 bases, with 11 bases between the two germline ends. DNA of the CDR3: TGTGCCAGCAGTTACCATCTGGGGAGTCAGCCCCAGCATTTT. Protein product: CASSYHLGSQPQHF.

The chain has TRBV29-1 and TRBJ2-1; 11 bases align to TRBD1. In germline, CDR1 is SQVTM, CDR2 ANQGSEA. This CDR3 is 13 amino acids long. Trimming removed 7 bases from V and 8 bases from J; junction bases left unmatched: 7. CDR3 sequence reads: CSEGQGAFDEQFF. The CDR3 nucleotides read TGCAGCGAAGGACAGGGGGCTTTCGATGAGCAGTTCTTC.

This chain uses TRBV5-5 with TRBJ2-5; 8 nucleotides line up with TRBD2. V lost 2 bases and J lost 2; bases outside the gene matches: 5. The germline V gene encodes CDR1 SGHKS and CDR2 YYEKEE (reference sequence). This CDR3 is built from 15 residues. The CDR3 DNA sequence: TGTGCCAGCAGCTTAGGAGTAGCGGGGCAAGAGACCCAGTACTTC. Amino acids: CASSLGVAGQETQYF.

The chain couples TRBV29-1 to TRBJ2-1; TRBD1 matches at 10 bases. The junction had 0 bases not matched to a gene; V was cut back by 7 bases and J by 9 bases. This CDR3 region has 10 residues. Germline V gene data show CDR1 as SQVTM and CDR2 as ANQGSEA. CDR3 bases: TGCAGCGGGGACAGGGGTGAGCAGTTCTTC. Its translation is CSGDRGEQFF.

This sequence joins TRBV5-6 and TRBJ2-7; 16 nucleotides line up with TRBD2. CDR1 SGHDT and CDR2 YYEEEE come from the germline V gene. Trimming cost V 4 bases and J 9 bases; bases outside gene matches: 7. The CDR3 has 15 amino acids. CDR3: CASSGGLAGGPRQYF. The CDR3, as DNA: TGTGCCAGCAGCGGGGGACTAGCGGGAGGGCCCCGGCAGTACTTC.

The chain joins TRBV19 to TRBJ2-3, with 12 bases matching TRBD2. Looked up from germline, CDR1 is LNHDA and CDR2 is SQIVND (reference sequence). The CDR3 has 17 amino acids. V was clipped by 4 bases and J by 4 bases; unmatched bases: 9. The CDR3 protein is CASSTKPTSGRPDTQYF. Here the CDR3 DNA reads TGTGCCAGTAGTACGAAGCCGACTAGCGGGAGACCAGATACGCAGTATTTT.

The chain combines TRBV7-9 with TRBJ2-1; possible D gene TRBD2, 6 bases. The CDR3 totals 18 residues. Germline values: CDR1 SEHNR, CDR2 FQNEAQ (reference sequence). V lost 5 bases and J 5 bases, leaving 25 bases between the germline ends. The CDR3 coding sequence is TGTGCCAGCAGCCCTCTAGGGGCCCCTTACGGGAGAAACAATGAGCAGTTCTTC. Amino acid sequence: CASSPLGAPYGRNNEQFF.

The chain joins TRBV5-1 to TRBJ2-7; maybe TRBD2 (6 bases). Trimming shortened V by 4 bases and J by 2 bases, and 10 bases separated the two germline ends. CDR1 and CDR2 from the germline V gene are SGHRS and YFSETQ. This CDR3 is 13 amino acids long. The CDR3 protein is CASSLERAYEQYF. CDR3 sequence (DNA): TGCGCCAGCAGCCTAGAGCGGGCCTACGAGCAGTACTTC.